This entry is about one T cell receptor beta chain. This entry comes from a study of early T cells in non-severe SARS-CoV-2 infection. About the study: Sequencing was performed on bulk RNA from unsorted whole blood, leaving chains unpaired.

This CDR3 is 15 amino acids long. Unmatched junction bases numbered 4, after V lost 0 bases and J lost 4 bases. Germline V CDR1 and CDR2: SGHRS, YFSETQ. Individual cDNA molecules carried attached unique molecular identifiers. TCRdb reprocessed the 5' RACE reads via MiXCR and lists one record per CDR3 protein. The sample shows under 85,000 distinct CDR3 sequences, 12% of them seen only once. The V call is TRBV5-1, the J call TRBJ1-2, with 9 positions matching TRBD1. This sequence originates from an adult who was a healthcare worker with PCR-confirmed SARS-CoV-2 infection or an uninfected control (not recorded which). Sequenced material: whole blood. CDR3 residues: CASSLDTGGAYGYTF. CDR3 nucleotides: TGCGCCAGCAGCTTGGATACAGGGGGCGCCTATGGCTACACCTTC.